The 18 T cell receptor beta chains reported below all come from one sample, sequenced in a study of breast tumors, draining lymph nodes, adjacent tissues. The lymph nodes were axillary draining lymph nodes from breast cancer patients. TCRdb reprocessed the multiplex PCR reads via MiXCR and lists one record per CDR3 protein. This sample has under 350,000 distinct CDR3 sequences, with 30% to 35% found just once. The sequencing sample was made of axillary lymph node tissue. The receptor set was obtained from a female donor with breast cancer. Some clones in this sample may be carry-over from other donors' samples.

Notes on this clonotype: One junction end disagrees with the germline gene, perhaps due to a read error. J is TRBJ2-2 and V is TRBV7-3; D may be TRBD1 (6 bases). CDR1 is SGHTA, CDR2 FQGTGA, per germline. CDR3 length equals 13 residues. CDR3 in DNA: TGTGCCAGCCGCACAGGGAGAACCGGGGAGCTGTTCTTT. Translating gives CASRTGRTGELFF.

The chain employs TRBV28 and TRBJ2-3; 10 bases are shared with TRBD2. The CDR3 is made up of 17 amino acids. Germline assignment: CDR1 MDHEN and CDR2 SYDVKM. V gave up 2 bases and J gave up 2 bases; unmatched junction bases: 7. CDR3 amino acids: CASSLPALAGNTDTQYF. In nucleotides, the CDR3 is TGTGCCAGCAGTTTACCAGCACTAGCGGGGAACACAGATACGCAGTATTTT. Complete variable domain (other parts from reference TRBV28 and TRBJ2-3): DVKVTQSSRYLVKRTGEKVFLECVQDMDHENMFWYRQDPGLGLRLIYFSYDVKMKEKGDIPEGYSVSREKKERFSLILESASTNQTSMYLCASSLPALAGNTDTQYFGPGTRLTVL.

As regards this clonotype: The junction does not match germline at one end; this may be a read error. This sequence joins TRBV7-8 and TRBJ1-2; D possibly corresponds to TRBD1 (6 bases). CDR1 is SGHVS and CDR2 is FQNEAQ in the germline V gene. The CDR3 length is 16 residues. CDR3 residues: CASSTPQDSTNHGYTF. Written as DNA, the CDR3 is TGTGCCAGCAGCACCCCCCAGGACAGCACTAACCATGGCTACACCTTC.

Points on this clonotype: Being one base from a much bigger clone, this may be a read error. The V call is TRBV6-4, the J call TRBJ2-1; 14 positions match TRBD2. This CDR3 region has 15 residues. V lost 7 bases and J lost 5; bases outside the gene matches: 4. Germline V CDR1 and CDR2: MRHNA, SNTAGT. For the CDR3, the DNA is TGTGCCAGCACCCCGGGACTAGCGGGGGACAATGAGCAGTTCTTC. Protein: CASTPGLAGDNEQFF.

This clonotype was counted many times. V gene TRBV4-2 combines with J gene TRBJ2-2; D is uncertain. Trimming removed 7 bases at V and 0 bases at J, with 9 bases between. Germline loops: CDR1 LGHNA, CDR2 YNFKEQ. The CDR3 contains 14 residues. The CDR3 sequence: CASKGSPNTGELFF. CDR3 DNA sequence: TGTGCCAGCAAGGGCAGCCCGAACACCGGGGAGCTGTTTTTT.

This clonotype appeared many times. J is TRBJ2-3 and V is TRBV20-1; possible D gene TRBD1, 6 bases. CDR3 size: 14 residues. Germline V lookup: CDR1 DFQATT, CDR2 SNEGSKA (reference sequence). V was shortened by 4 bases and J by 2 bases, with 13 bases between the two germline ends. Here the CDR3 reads CSAIGTPSTDTQYF. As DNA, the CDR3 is TGCAGTGCTATCGGGACACCCTCCACAGATACGCAGTATTTT.

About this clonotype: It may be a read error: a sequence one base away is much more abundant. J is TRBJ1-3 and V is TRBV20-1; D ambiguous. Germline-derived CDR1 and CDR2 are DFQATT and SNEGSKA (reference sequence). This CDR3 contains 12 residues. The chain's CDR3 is CSATQTGNTTYF. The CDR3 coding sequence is TGCAGCGCGACACAAACTGGAAACACCACATATTTT.

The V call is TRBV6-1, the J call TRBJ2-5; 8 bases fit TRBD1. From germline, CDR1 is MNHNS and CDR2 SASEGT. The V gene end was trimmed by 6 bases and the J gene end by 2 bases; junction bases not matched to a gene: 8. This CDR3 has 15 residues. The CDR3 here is CASRDREYGQETQYF. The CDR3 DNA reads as TGTGCCAGCAGGGACAGGGAGTATGGGCAAGAGACCCAGTACTTC.

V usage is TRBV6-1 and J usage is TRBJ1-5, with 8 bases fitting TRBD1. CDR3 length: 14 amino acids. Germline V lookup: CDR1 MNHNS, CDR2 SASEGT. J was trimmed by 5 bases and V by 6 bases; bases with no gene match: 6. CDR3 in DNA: TGTGCCAGCAGGCCCTCAGGGGGCCATCAGCCCCAGCATTTT. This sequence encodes CASRPSGGHQPQHF.

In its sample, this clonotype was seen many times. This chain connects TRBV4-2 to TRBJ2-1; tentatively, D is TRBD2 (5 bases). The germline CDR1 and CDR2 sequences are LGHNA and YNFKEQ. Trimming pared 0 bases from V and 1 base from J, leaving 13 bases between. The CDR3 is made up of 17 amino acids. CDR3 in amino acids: CASSQESRRVSYNEQFF. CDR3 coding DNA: TGTGCCAGCAGCCAAGAGAGTCGGCGGGTATCCTACAATGAGCAGTTCTTC.

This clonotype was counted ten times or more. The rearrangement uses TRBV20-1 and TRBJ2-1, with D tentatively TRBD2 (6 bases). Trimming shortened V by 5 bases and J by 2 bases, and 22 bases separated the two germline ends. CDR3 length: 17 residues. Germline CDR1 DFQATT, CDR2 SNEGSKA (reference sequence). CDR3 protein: CSAGKEGIMTTYNEQFF. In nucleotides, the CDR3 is TGCAGTGCTGGCAAGGAGGGGATCATGACAACCTACAATGAGCAGTTCTTC.

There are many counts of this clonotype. The CDR3 protein is CASSVASLGSQETQYF. Here the CDR3 DNA reads TGTGCCAGCAGCGTAGCATCGCTGGGGAGCCAAGAGACCCAGTACTTC. The rearrangement joins TRBV9 to TRBJ2-5, with a tentative D call TRBD2 (5 bases). Germline CDR1 reads SGDLS; CDR2 reads YYNGEE. Trimming stripped 0 bases from V and 1 base from J, with 13 bases between. This CDR3 has 16 amino acids.

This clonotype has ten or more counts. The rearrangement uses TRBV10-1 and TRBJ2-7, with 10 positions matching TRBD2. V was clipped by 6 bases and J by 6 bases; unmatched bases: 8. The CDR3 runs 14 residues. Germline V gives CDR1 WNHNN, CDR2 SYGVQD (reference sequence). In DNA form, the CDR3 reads TGCGCCAGCAGCATGAGCGGGAGGGCCGGCGAGCAGTACTTC. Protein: CASSMSGRAGEQYF.

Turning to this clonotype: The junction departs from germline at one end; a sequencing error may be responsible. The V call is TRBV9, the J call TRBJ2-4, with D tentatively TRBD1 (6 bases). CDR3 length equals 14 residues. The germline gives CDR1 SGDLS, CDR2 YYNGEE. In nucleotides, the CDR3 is TGTGCCAACAGCGTAGGGGGTCGCCAAAACATTCAGTACTTC. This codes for CANSVGGRQNIQYF. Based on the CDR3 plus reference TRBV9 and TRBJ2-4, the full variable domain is DSGVTQTPKHLITATGQRVTLRCSPRSGDLSVYWYQQSLDQGLQFLIQYYNGEERAKGNILERFSAQQFPDLHSELNLSSLELGDSALYFCANSVGGRQNIQYFGAGTRLSVL.

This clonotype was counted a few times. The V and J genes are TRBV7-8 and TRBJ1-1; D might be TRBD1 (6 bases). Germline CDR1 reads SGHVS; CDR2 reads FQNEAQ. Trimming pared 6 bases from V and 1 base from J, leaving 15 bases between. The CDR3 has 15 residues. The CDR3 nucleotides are TGTGCCAGCAGTTACCCAATAGGGGGGAACACTGAAGCTTTCTTT. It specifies CASSYPIGGNTEAFF. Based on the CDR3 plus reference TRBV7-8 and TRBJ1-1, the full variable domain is GAGVSQSPRYKVAKRGQDVALRCDPISGHVSLFWYQQALGQGPEFLTYFQNEAQLDKSGLPSDRFFAERPEGSVSTLKIQRTQQEDSAVYLCASSYPIGGNTEAFFGQGTRLTVV.

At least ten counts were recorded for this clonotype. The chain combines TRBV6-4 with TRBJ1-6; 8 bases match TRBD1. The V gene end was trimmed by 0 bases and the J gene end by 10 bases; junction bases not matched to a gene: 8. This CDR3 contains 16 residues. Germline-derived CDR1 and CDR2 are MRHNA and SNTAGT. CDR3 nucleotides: TGTGCCAGCAGTGACTCGGGGACAGGTGGAAGGTCACCCCTCCACTTT. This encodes CASSDSGTGGRSPLHF.

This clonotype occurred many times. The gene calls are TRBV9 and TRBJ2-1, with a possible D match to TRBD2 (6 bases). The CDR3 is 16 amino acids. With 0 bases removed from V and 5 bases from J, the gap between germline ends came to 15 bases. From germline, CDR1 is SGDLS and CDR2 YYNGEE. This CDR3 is CASSVATGRLDNEQFF. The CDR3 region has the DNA TGTGCCAGCAGCGTAGCTACTGGGCGACTAGACAATGAGCAGTTCTTC.

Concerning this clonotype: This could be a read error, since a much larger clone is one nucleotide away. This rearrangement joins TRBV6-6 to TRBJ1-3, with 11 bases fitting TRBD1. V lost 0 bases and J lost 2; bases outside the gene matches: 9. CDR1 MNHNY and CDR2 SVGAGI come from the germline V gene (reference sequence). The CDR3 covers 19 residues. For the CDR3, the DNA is TGTGCCAGCAGTTACTCGACGGGACAGGGGGTCAGCCCTGGAAACACCATATATTTT. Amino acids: CASSYSTGQGVSPGNTIYF.